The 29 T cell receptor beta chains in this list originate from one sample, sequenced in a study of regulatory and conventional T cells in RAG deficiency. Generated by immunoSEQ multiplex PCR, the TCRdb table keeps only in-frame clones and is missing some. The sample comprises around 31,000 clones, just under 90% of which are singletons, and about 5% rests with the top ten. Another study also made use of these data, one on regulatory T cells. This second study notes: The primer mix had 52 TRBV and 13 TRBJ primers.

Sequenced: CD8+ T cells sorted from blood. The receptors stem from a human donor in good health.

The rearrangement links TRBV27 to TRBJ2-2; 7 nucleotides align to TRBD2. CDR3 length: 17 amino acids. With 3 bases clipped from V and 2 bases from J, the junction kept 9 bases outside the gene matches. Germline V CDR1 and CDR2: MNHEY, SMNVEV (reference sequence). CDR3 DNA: TGTGCCAGCAGTTTTTATCGGACTAGTATCAACACCGGGGAGCTGTTTTTT. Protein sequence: CASSFYRTSINTGELFF.

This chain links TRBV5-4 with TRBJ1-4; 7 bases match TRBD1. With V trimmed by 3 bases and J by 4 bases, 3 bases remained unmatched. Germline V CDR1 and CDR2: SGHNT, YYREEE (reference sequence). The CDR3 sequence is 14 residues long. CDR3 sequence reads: CASSSRGLNEKLFF. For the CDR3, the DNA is TGTGCCAGCAGCTCAAGGGGGCTTAATGAAAAACTGTTTTTT.

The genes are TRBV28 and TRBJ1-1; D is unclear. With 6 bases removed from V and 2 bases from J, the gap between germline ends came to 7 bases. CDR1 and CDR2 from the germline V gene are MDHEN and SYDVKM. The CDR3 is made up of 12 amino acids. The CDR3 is CASRRDNTEAFF. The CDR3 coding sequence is TGTGCCAGCAGAAGGGATAACACTGAAGCTTTCTTT.

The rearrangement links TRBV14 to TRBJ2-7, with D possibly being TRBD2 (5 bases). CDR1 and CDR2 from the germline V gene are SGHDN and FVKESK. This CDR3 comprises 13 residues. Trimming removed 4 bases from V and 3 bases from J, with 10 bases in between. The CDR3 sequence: CASSPGFGYEQYF. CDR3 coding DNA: TGTGCCAGCAGCCCGGGGTTTGGCTACGAGCAGTACTTC.

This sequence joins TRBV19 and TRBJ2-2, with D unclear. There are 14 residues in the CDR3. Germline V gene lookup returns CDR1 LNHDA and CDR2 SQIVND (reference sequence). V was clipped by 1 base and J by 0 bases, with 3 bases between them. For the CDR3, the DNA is TGTGCCAGTAGTATAGGGTCGAACACCGGGGAGCTGTTTTTT. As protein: CASSIGSNTGELFF.

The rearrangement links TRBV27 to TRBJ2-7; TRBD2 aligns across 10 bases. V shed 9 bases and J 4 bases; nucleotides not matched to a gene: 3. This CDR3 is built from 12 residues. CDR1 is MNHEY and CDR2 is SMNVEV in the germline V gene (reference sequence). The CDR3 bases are TGTGCCAGTGGACTAGCGGAATACGAGCAGTACTTC. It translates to CASGLAEYEQYF.

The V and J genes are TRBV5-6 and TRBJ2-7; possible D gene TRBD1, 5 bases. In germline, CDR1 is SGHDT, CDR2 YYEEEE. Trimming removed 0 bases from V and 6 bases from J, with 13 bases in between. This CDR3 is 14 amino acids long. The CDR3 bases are TGTGCCAGCAGCTTGGGATCCAGGGCTGTCGAGCAGTACTTC. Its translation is CASSLGSRAVEQYF.

This CDR3 reads CASSDRGTYEQYF. The CDR3 region has the DNA TGTGCCAGTTCAGACAGGGGCACCTACGAGCAGTACTTC. The chain links TRBV2 to TRBJ2-7, with 8 bases identical to TRBD1. The length of the CDR3 is 13 residues. CDR1 and CDR2 from the germline V gene are SNHLY and FYNNEI. Germline trimming cut 9 bases from V and 2 bases from J; bases unmatched to any gene: 6.

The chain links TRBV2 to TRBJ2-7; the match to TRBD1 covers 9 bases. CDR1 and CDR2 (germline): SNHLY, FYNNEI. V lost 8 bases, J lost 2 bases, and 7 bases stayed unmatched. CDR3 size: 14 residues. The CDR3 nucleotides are TGTGCCAGCCCCGGACAGGGGCCAGCCTACGAGCAGTACTTC. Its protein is CASPGQGPAYEQYF. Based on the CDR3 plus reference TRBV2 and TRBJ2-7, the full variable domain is EPEVTQTPSHQVTQMGQEVILRCVPISNHLYFYWYRQILGQKVEFLVSFYNNEISEKSEIFDDQFSVERPDGSNFTLKIRSTKLEDSAMYFCASPGQGPAYEQYFGPGTRLTVT.

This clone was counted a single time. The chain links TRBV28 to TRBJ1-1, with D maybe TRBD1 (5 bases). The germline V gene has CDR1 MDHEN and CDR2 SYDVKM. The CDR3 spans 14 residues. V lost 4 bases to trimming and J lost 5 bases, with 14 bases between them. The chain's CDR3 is CASSSDPGGTEAFF. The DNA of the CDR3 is TGTGCCAGCAGTTCCGACCCGGGGGGGACTGAAGCTTTCTTT.

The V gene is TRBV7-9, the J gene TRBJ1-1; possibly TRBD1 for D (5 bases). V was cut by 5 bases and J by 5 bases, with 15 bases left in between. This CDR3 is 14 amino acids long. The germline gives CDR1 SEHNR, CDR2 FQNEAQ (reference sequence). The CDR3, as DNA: TGTGCCAGCAGCACCAGGGTAGGGAGGACTGAAGCTTTCTTT. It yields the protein CASSTRVGRTEAFF.

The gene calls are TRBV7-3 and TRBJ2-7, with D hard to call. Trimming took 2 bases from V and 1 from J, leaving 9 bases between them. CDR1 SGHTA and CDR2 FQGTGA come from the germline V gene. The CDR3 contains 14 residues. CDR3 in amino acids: CASSLLDGSYEQYF. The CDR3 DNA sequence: TGTGCCAGCAGCTTACTGGATGGGTCCTACGAGCAGTACTTC.

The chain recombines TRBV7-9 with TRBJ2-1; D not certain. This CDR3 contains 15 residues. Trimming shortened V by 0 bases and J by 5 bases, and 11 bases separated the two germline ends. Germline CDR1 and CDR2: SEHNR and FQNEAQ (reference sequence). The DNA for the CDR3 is TGTGCCAGCAGCTTAGCCCTGGAGTCTAACAATGAGCAGTTCTTC. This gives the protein CASSLALESNNEQFF.

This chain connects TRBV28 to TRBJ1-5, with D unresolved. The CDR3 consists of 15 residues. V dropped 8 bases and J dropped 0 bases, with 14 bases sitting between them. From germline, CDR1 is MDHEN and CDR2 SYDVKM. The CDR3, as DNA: TGTGCCAGCGACCCCGCGCGTTATAGCAATCAGCCCCAGCATTTT. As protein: CASDPARYSNQPQHF.

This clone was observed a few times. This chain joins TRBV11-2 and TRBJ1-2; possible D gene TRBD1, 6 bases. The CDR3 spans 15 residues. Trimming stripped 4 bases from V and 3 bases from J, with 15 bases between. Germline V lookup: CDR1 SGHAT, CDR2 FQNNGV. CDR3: CASSSPGGADYGYTF. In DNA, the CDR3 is TGTGCCAGCAGCTCCCCTGGGGGGGCGGACTATGGCTACACCTTC.

The DNA of the CDR3 is TGCGCCAGCAGCCCTCTCGATGGAAGCTCCTACGAGCAGTACTTC. This codes for CASSPLDGSSYEQYF. The chain combines TRBV4-3 with TRBJ2-7; D not resolved. The CDR3 totals 15 residues. V was cut by 4 bases and J by 0 bases, with 13 bases left in between. The germline CDR1 and CDR2 sequences are LGHNA and YSLEER.

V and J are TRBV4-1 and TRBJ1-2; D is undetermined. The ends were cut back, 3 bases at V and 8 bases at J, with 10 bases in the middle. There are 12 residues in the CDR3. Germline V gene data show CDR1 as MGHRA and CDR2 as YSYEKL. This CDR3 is CASSQEGRGYTF. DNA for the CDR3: TGCGCCAGCAGCCAGGAGGGCCGAGGCTACACCTTC.

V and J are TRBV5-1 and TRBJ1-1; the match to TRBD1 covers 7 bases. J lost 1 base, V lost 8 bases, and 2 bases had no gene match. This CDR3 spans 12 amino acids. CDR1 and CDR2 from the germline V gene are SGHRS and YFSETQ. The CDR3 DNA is TGCGCCAGTAGACAGGGGAACACTGAAGCTTTCTTT. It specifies CASRQGNTEAFF.

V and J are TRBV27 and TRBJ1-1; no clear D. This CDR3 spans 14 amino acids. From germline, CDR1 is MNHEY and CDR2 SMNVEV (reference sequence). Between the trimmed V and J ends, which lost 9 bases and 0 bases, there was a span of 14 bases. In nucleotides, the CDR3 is TGTGCCAGTATGAGGGCTAGCTTGAACACTGAAGCTTTCTTT. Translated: CASMRASLNTEAFF.

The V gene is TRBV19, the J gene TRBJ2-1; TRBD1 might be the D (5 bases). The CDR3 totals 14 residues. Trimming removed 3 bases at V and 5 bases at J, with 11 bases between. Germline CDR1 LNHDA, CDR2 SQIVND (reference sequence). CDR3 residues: CASSIGAEDNEQFF. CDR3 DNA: TGTGCCAGTAGTATTGGGGCAGAAGACAATGAGCAGTTCTTC. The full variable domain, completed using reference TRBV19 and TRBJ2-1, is DGGITQSPKYLFRKEGQNVTLSCEQNLNHDAMYWYRQDPGQGLRLIYYSQIVNDFQKGDIAEGYSVSREKKESFPLTVTSAQKNPTAFYLCASSIGAEDNEQFFGPGTRLTVL.

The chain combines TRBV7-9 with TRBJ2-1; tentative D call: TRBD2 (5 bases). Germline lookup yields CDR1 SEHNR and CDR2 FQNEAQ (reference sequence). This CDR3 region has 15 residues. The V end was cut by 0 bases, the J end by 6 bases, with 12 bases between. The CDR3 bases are TGTGCCAGCAGCTTAGCGGTGGGAGAGTTCAATGAGCAGTTCTTC. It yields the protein CASSLAVGEFNEQFF.

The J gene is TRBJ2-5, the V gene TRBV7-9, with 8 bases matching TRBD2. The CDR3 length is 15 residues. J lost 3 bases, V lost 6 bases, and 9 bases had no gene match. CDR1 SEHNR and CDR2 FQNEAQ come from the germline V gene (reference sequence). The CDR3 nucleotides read TGTGCCAGCAGTTCGGGATCCGGGGGGGAAGAGACCCAGTACTTC. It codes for CASSSGSGGEETQYF.

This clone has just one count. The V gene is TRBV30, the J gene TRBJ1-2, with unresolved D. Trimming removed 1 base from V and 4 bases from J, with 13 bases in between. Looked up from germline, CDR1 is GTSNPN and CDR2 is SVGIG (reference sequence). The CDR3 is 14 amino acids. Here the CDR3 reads CAWSEAPAGYGYTF. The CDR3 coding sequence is TGTGCCTGGAGTGAGGCACCGGCTGGCTATGGCTACACCTTC.

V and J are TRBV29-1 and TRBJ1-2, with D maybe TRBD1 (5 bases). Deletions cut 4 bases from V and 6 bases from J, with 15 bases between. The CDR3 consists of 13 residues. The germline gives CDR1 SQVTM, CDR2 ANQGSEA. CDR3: CSVVGGRGDGYTF. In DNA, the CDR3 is TGCAGCGTTGTGGGAGGTCGGGGCGATGGCTACACCTTC.

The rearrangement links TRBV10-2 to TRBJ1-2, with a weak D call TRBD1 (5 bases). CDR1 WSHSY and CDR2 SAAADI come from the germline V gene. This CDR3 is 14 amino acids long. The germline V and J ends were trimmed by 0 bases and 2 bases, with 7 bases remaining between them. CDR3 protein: CASSESRGNYGYTF. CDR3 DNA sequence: TGCGCCAGCAGTGAGTCGAGGGGCAACTATGGCTACACCTTC.

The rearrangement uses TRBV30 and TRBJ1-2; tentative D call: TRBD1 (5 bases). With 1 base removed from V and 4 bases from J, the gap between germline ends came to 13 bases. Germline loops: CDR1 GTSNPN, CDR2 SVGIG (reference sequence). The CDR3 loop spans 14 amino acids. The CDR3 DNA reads TGTGCCTGGAGTGATGGGAGCGGGGGCTATGGCTACACCTTC. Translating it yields CAWSDGSGGYGYTF.

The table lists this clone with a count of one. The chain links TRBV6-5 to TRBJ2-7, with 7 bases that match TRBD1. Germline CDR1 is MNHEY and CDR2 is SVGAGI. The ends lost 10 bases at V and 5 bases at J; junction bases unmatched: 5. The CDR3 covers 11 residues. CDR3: CATYRGNEQYF. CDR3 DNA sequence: TGTGCCACCTACAGGGGCAACGAGCAGTACTTC.

CDR3 coding DNA: TGTGCCAGCAGCCCGTTGGGGGTCGGAGGCACTGAAGCTTTCTTT. This codes for CASSPLGVGGTEAFF. The chain employs TRBV5-6 and TRBJ1-1, with a tentative D call TRBD1 (5 bases). The CDR3 covers 15 residues. Germline CDR1 is SGHDT and CDR2 is YYEEEE. V was pared by 4 bases and J by 4 bases, with 17 bases between.

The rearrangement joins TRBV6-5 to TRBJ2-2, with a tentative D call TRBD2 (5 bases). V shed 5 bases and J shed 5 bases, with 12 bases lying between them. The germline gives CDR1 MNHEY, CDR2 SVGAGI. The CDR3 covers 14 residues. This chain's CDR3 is CASSLRTGTGELFF. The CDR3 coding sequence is TGTGCCAGCAGTCTGAGGACTGGGACCGGGGAGCTGTTTTTT.